These 32 T cell receptor beta chains share one sample of origin, sequenced in a study of blood T cell repertoires in COVID-19 (dated by TCRdb to the early 2020s). The method behind the library was the immunoSEQ multiplex PCR assay. The table comes from immuneACCESS by way of TCRdb, which keeps in-frame sequences with V and J called. Part of the clones is missing from these tables; in studies checked, under half for an unresolved V gene and the rest for unknown reasons. Across this sample there are 80,000 to 100,000 clones, with 87% seen only once. The ten top clones hold 3% of the sample. Material for sequencing was peripheral blood. Source of these receptors: a woman in her fifties or sixties with active or convalescent COVID-19.

The CDR3 here is CATGTGEEKLFF. In nucleotides, the CDR3 is TGTGCCACCGGGACAGGGGAAGAAAAACTGTTTTTT. V usage is TRBV15 and J usage is TRBJ1-4, with TRBD1 matching over 10 bases. Germline values: CDR1 LNHNV, CDR2 YYDKDF (reference sequence). With V trimmed by 8 bases and J by 8 bases, 2 bases remained unmatched. The CDR3 is made up of 12 amino acids.

J is TRBJ1-2 and V is TRBV20-1; TRBD1 is a possible D gene (5 bases). V dropped 3 bases and J dropped 8 bases, with 16 bases sitting between them. The CDR3 runs 13 residues. Germline CDR1 and CDR2: DFQATT and SNEGSKA (reference sequence). Here the CDR3 reads CSASPPYQGGYTF. DNA for the CDR3: TGCAGTGCTAGTCCCCCCTACCAGGGAGGCTACACCTTC.

The chain is built from TRBV15 and TRBJ2-7; 9 bases agree with TRBD2. J was trimmed by 0 bases and V by 2 bases; bases with no gene match: 2. The germline CDR1 and CDR2 sequences are LNHNV and YYDKDF (reference sequence). This CDR3 comprises 15 residues. For the CDR3, the DNA is TGTGCCACCAGCAGACTAGCGGGGAGCTCCTACGAGCAGTACTTC. Translated, it gives CATSRLAGSSYEQYF.

This chain links TRBV6-4 with TRBJ2-1; 10 positions match TRBD2. The CDR3 loop spans 15 amino acids. V was clipped by 4 bases and J by 9 bases; unmatched bases: 9. Germline V gene lookup returns CDR1 MRHNA and CDR2 SNTAGT. CDR3 DNA: TGTGCCAGCAGTGCTCGAGCGGGGGGGCTTAGTGAGCAGTTCTTC. This gives the protein CASSARAGGLSEQFF.

V is TRBV10-1 and J is TRBJ1-1; no clear D. V dropped 8 bases and J dropped 8 bases, with 6 bases sitting between them. Looked up from germline, CDR1 is WNHNN and CDR2 is SYGVQD (reference sequence). The CDR3 runs 9 residues. Here the CDR3 reads CASAGEAFF. CDR3 coding DNA: TGCGCCAGCGCAGGAGAAGCTTTCTTT.

The genes are TRBV6-6 and TRBJ1-2; maybe TRBD1 (6 bases). The CDR3 totals 15 residues. Per germline, CDR1 MNHNY and CDR2 SVGAGI (reference sequence). V was cut by 1 base and J by 0 bases, with 9 bases left in between. The CDR3, as DNA: TGTGCCAGCAGTTACTTGACAGGAGCTAACTATGGCTACACCTTC. Protein sequence: CASSYLTGANYGYTF.

The CDR3 loop reads CASSVSPGASYGYTF. The CDR3 DNA reads TGTGCCAGCAGCGTTAGTCCAGGGGCATCGTATGGCTACACCTTC. The chain is built from TRBV9 and TRBJ1-2; a weak D match, TRBD1 (6 bases). Germline V CDR1 and CDR2: SGDLS, YYNGEE. Trimming removed 2 bases at V and 5 bases at J, with 16 bases between. The length of the CDR3 is 15 residues.

The rearrangement links TRBV7-3 to TRBJ2-3; D possibly corresponds to TRBD2 (7 bases). CDR1 is SGHTA and CDR2 is FQGTGA in the germline V gene. The CDR3 extends over 15 amino acids. With 4 bases removed from V and 5 bases from J, the gap between germline ends came to 16 bases. The CDR3 reads CASSSSRGARDTQYF. The DNA of the CDR3 is TGTGCCAGCAGCTCATCACGGGGGGCCAGAGATACGCAGTATTTT.

The chain links TRBV5-1 to TRBJ1-1; the match to TRBD1 covers 10 bases. The germline V gene has CDR1 SGHRS and CDR2 YFSETQ. Losses at the gene ends were 4 bases for V and 8 bases for J; bases not matched to a gene: 8. The CDR3 is 14 amino acids. The CDR3 nucleotides are TGCGCCAGCAGCCCGGGGACAGGGGTTGGAGAAGCTTTCTTT. Its protein is CASSPGTGVGEAFF.

This sequence joins TRBV6-5 and TRBJ1-1; weak D call: TRBD1 (6 bases). This CDR3 has 15 residues. V gave up 2 bases and J gave up 1 base, with 11 bases separating them. Germline assignment: CDR1 MNHEY and CDR2 SVGAGI. In DNA, the CDR3 is TGTGCCAGCAGTTACACGCGGACAGAGAACACTGAAGCTTTCTTT. This gives the protein CASSYTRTENTEAFF.

The CDR3 nucleotides read TGCGCCAGCAGCGTGACAGGGGCGGCAACTGAAGCTTTCTTT. Amino acid sequence: CASSVTGAATEAFF. The chain links TRBV5-1 to TRBJ1-1; 8 bases agree with TRBD1. Germline values: CDR1 SGHRS, CDR2 YFSETQ. The CDR3 has 14 amino acids. V shed 4 bases and J 5 bases; nucleotides not matched to a gene: 7. The full variable domain, rest sourced from reference TRBV5-1 and TRBJ1-1, is KAGVTQTPRYLIKTRGQQVTLSCSPISGHRSVSWYQQTPGQGLQFLFEYFSETQRNKGNFPGRFSGRQFSNSRSEMNVSTLELGDSALYLCASSVTGAATEAFFGQGTRLTVV.

CDR3 DNA sequence: TGTGCCAGCAGCTCTGCGTCAGATACGCAGTATTTT. Its protein is CASSSASDTQYF. The chain employs TRBV7-2 and TRBJ2-3; D remains ambiguous. V gave up 4 bases and J gave up 4 bases, with 6 bases separating them. The CDR3 runs to 12 residues. Germline V gene lookup returns CDR1 SGHTA and CDR2 FQGNSA.

The rearrangement links TRBV27 to TRBJ1-6; D is unclear. Germline values: CDR1 MNHEY, CDR2 SMNVEV (reference sequence). V was shortened by 3 bases and J by 12 bases, with 6 bases between the two germline ends. CDR3 length: 11 residues. CDR3 DNA: TGTGCCAGCAGTTTTAGAGGACCCCTCCACTTT. The encoded protein is CASSFRGPLHF.

The gene calls are TRBV27 and TRBJ2-7; D not certain. The CDR3 is 13 amino acids. V was pared by 3 bases and J by 0 bases, with 6 bases between. Germline values: CDR1 MNHEY, CDR2 SMNVEV (reference sequence). The CDR3 is CASSFRVSYEQYF. In nucleotides, the CDR3 is TGTGCCAGCAGTTTCCGAGTCTCCTACGAGCAGTACTTC.

This chain connects TRBV6-7 to TRBJ1-2; no definite D call. TRBV6-7 is an open reading frame, and its role is uncertain. The CDR3 is 13 amino acids. Trimming removed 8 bases at V and 4 bases at J, with 14 bases between. CDR3 sequence: CASDLAGLYGYTF. DNA of the CDR3: TGTGCCAGCGATCTAGCAGGCCTCTATGGCTACACCTTC.

The chain has TRBV14 and TRBJ2-4, with D possibly TRBD1 on 6 matching bases. This CDR3 has 17 amino acids. Between the trimmed V and J ends, which lost 1 base and 1 base, there was a span of 14 bases. Germline lookup yields CDR1 SGHDN and CDR2 FVKESK. Written as DNA, the CDR3 is TGTGCCAGCAGCCAAGCTTCAGGGGTGTGGGCCAAAAACATTCAGTACTTC. It specifies CASSQASGVWAKNIQYF.

The rearrangement joins TRBV5-4 to TRBJ2-5, with 12 bases that match TRBD2. The CDR3 consists of 15 residues. CDR1 is SGHNT, CDR2 YYREEE, per germline (reference sequence). With V trimmed by 5 bases and J by 5 bases, 7 bases remained unmatched. This CDR3 reads CASRSLAGGRETQYF. The CDR3, as DNA: TGTGCCAGCAGGTCTCTAGCGGGGGGGCGGGAGACCCAGTACTTC.

The chain has TRBV18 and TRBJ2-2; D not certain. V shed 1 base and J shed 0 bases, with 6 bases lying between them. Germline V gene lookup returns CDR1 KGHSH and CDR2 LQKENI. CDR3 length equals 15 residues. The CDR3 nucleotides are TGTGCCAGCTCACCACTAGCCTCGAACACCGGGGAGCTGTTTTTT. It codes for CASSPLASNTGELFF.

This clone appeared once. The genes are TRBV7-2 and TRBJ2-1; 12 bases align to TRBD2. The germline gives CDR1 SGHTA, CDR2 FQGNSA. J was trimmed by 5 bases and V by 4 bases; bases with no gene match: 6. This CDR3 contains 16 residues. The DNA for the CDR3 is TGTGCCAGCAGCTGGGAACTAGCGGGGGGTAACAATGAGCAGTTCTTC. Translation gives CASSWELAGGNNEQFF. Based on the CDR3 plus reference TRBV7-2 and TRBJ2-1, the full variable domain is GAGVSQSPSNKVTEKGKDVELRCDPISGHTALYWYRQSLGQGLEFLIYFQGNSAPDKSGLPSDRFSAERTGGSVSTLTIQRTQQEDSAVYLCASSWELAGGNNEQFFGPGTRLTVL.

The CDR3 sequence is CASSHHGGGLGTEAFF. Here the CDR3 DNA reads TGCGCCAGCAGCCATCATGGGGGGGGGCTCGGCACTGAAGCTTTCTTT. This chain uses TRBV4-3 with TRBJ1-1; perhaps TRBD1 as D (6 bases). The CDR3 is made up of 16 amino acids. The V gene lost 3 bases and the J gene lost 4 bases, with 18 bases spanning the gap. Germline assignment: CDR1 LGHNA and CDR2 YSLEER.

This clone was seen only once. This chain uses TRBV27 with TRBJ1-1; D possibly corresponds to TRBD1 (5 bases). Germline V gene lookup returns CDR1 MNHEY and CDR2 SMNVEV (reference sequence). CDR3 length equals 13 residues. V shed 2 bases and J shed 1 base, with 5 bases lying between them. CDR3 in amino acids: CASSLGANTEAFF. DNA of the CDR3: TGTGCCAGCAGTTTAGGGGCGAACACTGAAGCTTTCTTT.

The J gene is TRBJ1-4, the V gene TRBV5-1, with D maybe TRBD1 (6 bases). From germline, CDR1 is SGHRS and CDR2 YFSETQ. V was trimmed by 3 bases and J by 12 bases, leaving 9 bases between them. The CDR3 totals 11 residues. The CDR3 protein is CASSSPGELFF. CDR3 in DNA: TGCGCCAGCAGCTCCCCAGGGGAACTGTTTTTT.

On this clone: Other DNA sequences within the sample encode an identical CDR3. This rearrangement joins TRBV19 to TRBJ1-6, with unresolved D. V lost 2 bases and J lost 0, with 8 bases in between. CDR1 LNHDA and CDR2 SQIVND come from the germline V gene (reference sequence). This CDR3 spans 16 amino acids. The chain's CDR3 is CASSIRRSSYNSPLHF. CDR3 sequence (DNA): TGTGCCAGTAGTATAAGACGGAGCTCCTATAATTCACCCCTCCACTTT.

J is TRBJ1-3 and V is TRBV5-4; the D is unclear. Per germline, CDR1 SGHNT and CDR2 YYREEE (reference sequence). V was pared by 4 bases and J by 0 bases, with 11 bases between. The CDR3 spans 15 residues. The CDR3 region has the DNA TGTGCCAGCAGCCGATCGGGTTACTCTGGAAACACCATATATTTT. This translates into CASSRSGYSGNTIYF.

This chain joins TRBV30 and TRBJ1-4; 7 bases map to TRBD1. V gave up 7 bases and J gave up 3 bases; unmatched junction bases: 8. The CDR3 extends over 14 amino acids. The germline gives CDR1 GTSNPN, CDR2 SVGIG (reference sequence). The CDR3 DNA sequence: TGTGCCTCCCAATCCAGGGGGTCTAATGAAAAACTGTTTTTT. This translates into CASQSRGSNEKLFF. Variable domain in full (rest from reference TRBV30 and TRBJ1-4): SQTIHQWPATLVQPVGSPLSLECTVEGTSNPNLYWYRQAAGRGLQLLFYSVGIGQISSEVPQNLSASRPQDRQFILSSKKLLLSDSGFYLCASQSRGSNEKLFFGSGTQLSVL.

A few counts support this clone. The chain has TRBV25-1 and TRBJ1-5; no clear D. CDR3 length equals 12 residues. Per the germline V gene, CDR1 is MGHDK and CDR2 is SYGVNS. Trimming stripped 1 base from V and 8 bases from J, with 6 bases between. CDR3 loop: CASSEFGKPQHF. Written as DNA, the CDR3 is TGTGCCAGCAGTGAATTCGGTAAGCCCCAGCATTTT.

The chain has TRBV6-5 and TRBJ1-2; tentatively, D is TRBD1 (5 bases). CDR1 MNHEY and CDR2 SVGAGI come from the germline V gene. Trimming left V 5 bases short and J 3 bases short, with 10 bases between. The CDR3 is made up of 13 amino acids. CDR3 residues: CASSPREDYGYTF. The CDR3 nucleotides are TGTGCCAGCAGTCCCAGGGAGGACTATGGCTACACCTTC.

In DNA form, the CDR3 reads TGTGCCAGTAGTATAGGAATAGGGGACACTTTCTTTCCTAGCAATCAGCCCCAGCATTTT. It translates to CASSIGIGDTFFPSNQPQHF. The chain employs TRBV19 and TRBJ1-5; a weak D match, TRBD1 (6 bases). Germline-derived CDR1 and CDR2 are LNHDA and SQIVND (reference sequence). CDR3 length: 20 residues. Trimming took off 1 base at V and 0 bases at J, with 22 bases between the two ends.

V is TRBV14 and J is TRBJ1-3, with 7 bases identical to TRBD1. The CDR3 totals 15 residues. J lost 10 bases, V lost 3 bases, and 12 bases had no gene match. Germline V gene data show CDR1 as SGHDN and CDR2 as FVKESK. The chain's CDR3 is CASSQPGTAGGTIYF. The CDR3 DNA reads TGTGCCAGCAGCCAGCCCGGGACTGCAGGGGGGACCATATATTTT.

This clone appeared once. The chain is built from TRBV11-2 and TRBJ1-2, with unresolved D. The germline V gene has CDR1 SGHAT and CDR2 FQNNGV. CDR3 size: 16 residues. The germline V and J ends were trimmed by 0 bases and 8 bases, with 19 bases remaining between them. The CDR3 nucleotides read TGTGCCAGCAGCTTAGATGATCTGCCGGTGGCGGAAGGCTACACCTTC. Translated: CASSLDDLPVAEGYTF.

This chain joins TRBV5-4 and TRBJ2-5, with TRBD2 identical over 7 bases. Per germline, CDR1 SGHNT and CDR2 YYREEE (reference sequence). The CDR3 totals 15 residues. V trimming: 4 bases; J trimming: 5 bases; junction bases outside the gene matches: 11. This CDR3 is CASSPGPRELETQYF. The DNA for the CDR3 is TGTGCCAGCAGCCCCGGGCCGCGGGAGTTGGAGACCCAGTACTTC.

The CDR3 sequence: CASVRGTGREKLFF. The CDR3 nucleotides read TGTGCCAGCGTAAGGGGGACAGGGCGTGAAAAACTGTTTTTT. The rearrangement joins TRBV2 to TRBJ1-4; 9 bases are shared with TRBD1. Germline V gene lookup returns CDR1 SNHLY and CDR2 FYNNEI. With V trimmed by 8 bases and J by 7 bases, 8 bases remained unmatched. The CDR3 runs 14 residues.